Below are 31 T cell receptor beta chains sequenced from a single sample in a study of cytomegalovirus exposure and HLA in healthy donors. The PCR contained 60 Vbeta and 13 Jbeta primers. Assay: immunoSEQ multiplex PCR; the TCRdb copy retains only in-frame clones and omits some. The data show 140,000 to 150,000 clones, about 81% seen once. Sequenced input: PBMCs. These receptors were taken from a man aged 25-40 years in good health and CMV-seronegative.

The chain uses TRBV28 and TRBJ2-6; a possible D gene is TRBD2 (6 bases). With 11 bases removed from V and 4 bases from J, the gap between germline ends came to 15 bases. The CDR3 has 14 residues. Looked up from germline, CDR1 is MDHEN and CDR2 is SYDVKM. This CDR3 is CAVGLLGGANVLTF. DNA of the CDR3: TGTGCCGTGGGACTGTTGGGGGGGGCCAACGTCCTGACTTTC. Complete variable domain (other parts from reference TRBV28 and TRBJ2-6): DVKVTQSSRYLVKRTGEKVFLECVQDMDHENMFWYRQDPGLGLRLIYFSYDVKMKEKGDIPEGYSVSREKKERFSLILESASTNQTSMYLCAVGLLGGANVLTFGAGSRLTVL.

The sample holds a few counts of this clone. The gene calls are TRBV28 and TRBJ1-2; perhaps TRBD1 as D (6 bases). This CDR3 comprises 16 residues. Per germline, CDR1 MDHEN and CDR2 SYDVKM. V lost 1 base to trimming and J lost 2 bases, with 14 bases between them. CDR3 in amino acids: CASSLFTGQQNYGYTF. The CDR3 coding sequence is TGTGCCAGCAGTTTATTCACGGGACAACAGAACTATGGCTACACCTTC.

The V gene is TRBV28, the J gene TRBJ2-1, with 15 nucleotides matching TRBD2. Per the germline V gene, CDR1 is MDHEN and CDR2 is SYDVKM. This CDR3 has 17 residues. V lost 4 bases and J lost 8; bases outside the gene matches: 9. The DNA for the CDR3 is TGTGCCAGCAGTTCCCGGACTAGCGGGAGGGCGAGGCATGAGCAGTTCTTC. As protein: CASSSRTSGRARHEQFF.

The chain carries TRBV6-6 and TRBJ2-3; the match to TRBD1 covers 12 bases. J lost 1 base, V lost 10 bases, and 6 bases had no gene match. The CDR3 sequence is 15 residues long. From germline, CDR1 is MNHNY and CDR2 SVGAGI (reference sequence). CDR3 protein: CATRDRGPGTDTQYF. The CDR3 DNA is TGTGCCACTAGGGACAGGGGGCCCGGCACAGATACGCAGTATTTT.

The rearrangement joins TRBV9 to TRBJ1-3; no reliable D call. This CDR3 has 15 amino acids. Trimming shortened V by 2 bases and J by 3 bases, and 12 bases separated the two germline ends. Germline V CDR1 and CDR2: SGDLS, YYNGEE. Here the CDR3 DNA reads TGTGCCAGCAGCGTGCAGCCCGGGTTTGGAAACACCATATATTTT. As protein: CASSVQPGFGNTIYF.

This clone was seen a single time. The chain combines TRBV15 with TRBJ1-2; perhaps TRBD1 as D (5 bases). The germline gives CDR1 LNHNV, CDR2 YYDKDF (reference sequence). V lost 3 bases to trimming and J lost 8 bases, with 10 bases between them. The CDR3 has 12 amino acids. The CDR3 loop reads CATSSAYRGYTF. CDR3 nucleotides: TGTGCCACCAGCAGCGCCTACAGGGGCTACACCTTC.

The CDR3 sequence is CASSLWAIRETQYF. CDR3 DNA: TGTGCCAGCAGTTTATGGGCAATCAGAGAGACCCAGTACTTC. The chain couples TRBV28 to TRBJ2-5, with unresolved D. Germline V lookup: CDR1 MDHEN, CDR2 SYDVKM. Trimming removed 0 bases at V and 4 bases at J, with 9 bases between. The CDR3 runs to 14 residues.

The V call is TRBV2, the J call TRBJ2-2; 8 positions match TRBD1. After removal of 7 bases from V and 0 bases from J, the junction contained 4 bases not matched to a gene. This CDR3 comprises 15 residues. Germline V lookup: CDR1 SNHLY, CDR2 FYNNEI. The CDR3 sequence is CASNPDRANTGELFF. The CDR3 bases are TGTGCCAGCAATCCGGACAGGGCGAACACCGGGGAGCTGTTTTTT.

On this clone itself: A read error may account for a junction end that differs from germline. CDR3 DNA: TGTGCCAGCAGCGGCGGAAAGAACCGGTCTCTTTTT. Amino acids: CASSGGKNRSLF. The chain recombines TRBV7-3 with TRBJ1-4; no clear D gene. CDR1 and CDR2 (germline): SGHTA, FQGTGA. CDR3 length: 12 residues.

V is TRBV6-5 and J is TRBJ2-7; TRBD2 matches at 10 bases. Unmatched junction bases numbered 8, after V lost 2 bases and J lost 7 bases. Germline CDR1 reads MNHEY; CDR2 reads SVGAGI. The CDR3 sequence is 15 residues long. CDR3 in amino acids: CASSYGAGGPGEQYF. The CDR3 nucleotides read TGTGCCAGCAGTTACGGAGCGGGAGGGCCGGGGGAGCAGTACTTC.

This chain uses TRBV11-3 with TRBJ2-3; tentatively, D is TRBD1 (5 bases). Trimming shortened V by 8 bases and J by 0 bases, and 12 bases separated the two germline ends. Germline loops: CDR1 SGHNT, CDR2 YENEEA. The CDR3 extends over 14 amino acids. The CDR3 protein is CASGLAGSTDTQYF. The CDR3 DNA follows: TGTGCCAGCGGCCTGGCAGGGAGCACAGATACGCAGTATTTT.

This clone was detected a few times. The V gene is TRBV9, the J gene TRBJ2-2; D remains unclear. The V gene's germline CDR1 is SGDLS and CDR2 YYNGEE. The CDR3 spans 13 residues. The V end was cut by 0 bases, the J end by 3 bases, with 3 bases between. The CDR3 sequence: CASSVVDTGELFF. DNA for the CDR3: TGTGCCAGCAGCGTAGTAGACACCGGGGAGCTGTTTTTT.

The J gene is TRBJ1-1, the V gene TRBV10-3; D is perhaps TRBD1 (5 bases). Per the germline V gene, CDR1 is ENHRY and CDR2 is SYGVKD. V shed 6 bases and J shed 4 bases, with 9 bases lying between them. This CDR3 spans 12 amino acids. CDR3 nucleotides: TGTGCCATCAGGGACCAGGGCACTGAAGCTTTCTTT. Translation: CAIRDQGTEAFF.

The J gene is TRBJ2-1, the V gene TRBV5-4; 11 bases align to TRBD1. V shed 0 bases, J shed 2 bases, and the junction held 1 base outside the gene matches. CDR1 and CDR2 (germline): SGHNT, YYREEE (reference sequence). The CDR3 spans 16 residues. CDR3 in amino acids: CASSLVGQGAYNEQFF. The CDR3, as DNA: TGTGCCAGCAGCTTGGTGGGACAGGGGGCCTACAATGAGCAGTTCTTC.

The CDR3 DNA reads TGTGCCAGCAGGAGGGACAGGGGAAACACTGAAGCTTTCTTT. It codes for CASRRDRGNTEAFF. The V call is TRBV6-6, the J call TRBJ1-1; 10 nucleotides align to TRBD1. J lost 2 bases, V lost 6 bases, and 3 bases had no gene match. The CDR3 extends over 14 amino acids. Germline CDR1 is MNHNY and CDR2 is SVGAGI (reference sequence).

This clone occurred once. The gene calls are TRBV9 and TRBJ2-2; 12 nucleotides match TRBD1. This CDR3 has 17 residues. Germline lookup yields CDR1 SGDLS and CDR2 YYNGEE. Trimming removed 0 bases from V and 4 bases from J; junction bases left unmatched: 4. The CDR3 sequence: CASSVGDRGQGTGELFF. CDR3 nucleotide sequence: TGTGCCAGCAGCGTAGGGGACAGGGGGCAGGGCACCGGGGAGCTGTTTTTT.

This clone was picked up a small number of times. The CDR3 DNA reads TGTGCCAGCAGCTTGAATAGCGGGAGGGCCGGGGAGTTCTTC. Encoded protein: CASSLNSGRAGEFF. This rearrangement joins TRBV5-4 to TRBJ2-1, with TRBD2 matching 11 bases. Per the germline V gene, CDR1 is SGHNT and CDR2 is YYREEE (reference sequence). The CDR3 totals 14 residues. Trimming took 1 base from V and 14 from J; bases not matched to a gene: 8.

CDR3 sequence reads: CASNQGPSGANVLTF. Here the CDR3 DNA reads TGCGCCAGCAATCAGGGTCCCTCTGGGGCCAACGTCCTGACTTTC. The chain employs TRBV5-1 and TRBJ2-6, with D possibly TRBD1 on 5 matching bases. Per the germline V gene, CDR1 is SGHRS and CDR2 is YFSETQ. V lost 6 bases to trimming and J lost 0 bases, with 10 bases between them. The CDR3 consists of 15 residues.

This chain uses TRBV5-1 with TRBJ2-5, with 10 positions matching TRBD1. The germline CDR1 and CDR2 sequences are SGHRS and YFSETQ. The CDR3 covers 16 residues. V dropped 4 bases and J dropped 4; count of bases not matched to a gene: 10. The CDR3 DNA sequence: TGCGCCAGCAGCAACCCGGGACAGGGGAGCAGAGAGACCCAGTACTTC. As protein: CASSNPGQGSRETQYF.

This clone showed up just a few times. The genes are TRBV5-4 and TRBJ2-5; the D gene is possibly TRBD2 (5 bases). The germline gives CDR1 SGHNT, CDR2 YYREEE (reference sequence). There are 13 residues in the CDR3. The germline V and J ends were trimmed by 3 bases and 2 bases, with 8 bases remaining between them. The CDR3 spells CASSSGLQETQYF. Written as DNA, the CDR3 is TGTGCCAGCAGCTCCGGACTTCAAGAGACCCAGTACTTC.

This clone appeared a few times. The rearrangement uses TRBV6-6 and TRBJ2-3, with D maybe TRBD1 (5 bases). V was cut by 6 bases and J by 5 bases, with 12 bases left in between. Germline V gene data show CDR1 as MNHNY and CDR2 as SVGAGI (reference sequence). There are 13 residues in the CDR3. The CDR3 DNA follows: TGTGCCAGCAGAGACAGTTCCGGAGATACGCAGTATTTT. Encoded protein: CASRDSSGDTQYF.

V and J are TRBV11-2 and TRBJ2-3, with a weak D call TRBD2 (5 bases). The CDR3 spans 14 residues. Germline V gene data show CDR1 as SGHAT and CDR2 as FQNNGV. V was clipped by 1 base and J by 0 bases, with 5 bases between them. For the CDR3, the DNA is TGTGCCAGCAGCTTAGGGAGGAGCACAGATACGCAGTATTTT. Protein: CASSLGRSTDTQYF.

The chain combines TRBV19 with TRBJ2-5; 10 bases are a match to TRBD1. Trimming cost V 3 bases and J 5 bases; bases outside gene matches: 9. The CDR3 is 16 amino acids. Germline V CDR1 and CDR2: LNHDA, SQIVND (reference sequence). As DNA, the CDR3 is TGTGCCAGTAGTATGAGCCGGGACAGGGGCAGGGAGACCCAGTACTTC. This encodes CASSMSRDRGRETQYF.

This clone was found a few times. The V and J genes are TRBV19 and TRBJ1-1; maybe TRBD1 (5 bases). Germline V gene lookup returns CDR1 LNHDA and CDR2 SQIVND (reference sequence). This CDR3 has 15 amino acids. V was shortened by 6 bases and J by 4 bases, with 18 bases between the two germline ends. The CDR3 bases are TGTGCCAGTAGGACAATATCGCAGGGCTTCACTGAAGCTTTCTTT. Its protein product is CASRTISQGFTEAFF.

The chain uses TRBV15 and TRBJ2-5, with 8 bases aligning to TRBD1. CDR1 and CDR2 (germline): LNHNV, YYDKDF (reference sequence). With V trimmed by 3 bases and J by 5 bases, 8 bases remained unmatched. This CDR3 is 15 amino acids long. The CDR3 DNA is TGTGCCACCAGCAGTGGTCACCGACAGGGGGAGACCCAGTACTTC. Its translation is CATSSGHRQGETQYF.

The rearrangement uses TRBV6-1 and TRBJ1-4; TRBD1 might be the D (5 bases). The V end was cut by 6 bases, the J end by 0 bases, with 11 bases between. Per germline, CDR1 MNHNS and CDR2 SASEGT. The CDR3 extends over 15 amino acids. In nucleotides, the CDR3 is TGTGCCAGCAGCGCAGGGCTAACAACTAATGAAAAACTGTTTTTT. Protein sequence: CASSAGLTTNEKLFF.

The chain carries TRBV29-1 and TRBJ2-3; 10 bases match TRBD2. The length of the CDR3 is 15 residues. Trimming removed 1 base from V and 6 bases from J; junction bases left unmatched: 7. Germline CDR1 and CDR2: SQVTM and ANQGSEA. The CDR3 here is CSVEVGLAGVDTQYF. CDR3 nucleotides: TGCAGCGTTGAAGTCGGGCTAGCGGGAGTTGATACGCAGTATTTT.

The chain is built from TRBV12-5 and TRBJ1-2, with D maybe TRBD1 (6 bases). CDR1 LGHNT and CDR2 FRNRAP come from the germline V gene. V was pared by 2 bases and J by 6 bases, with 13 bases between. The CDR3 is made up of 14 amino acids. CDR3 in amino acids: CASGLNQGYDGYTF. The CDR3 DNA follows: TGTGCTAGTGGTTTGAACCAGGGGTATGATGGCTACACCTTC.

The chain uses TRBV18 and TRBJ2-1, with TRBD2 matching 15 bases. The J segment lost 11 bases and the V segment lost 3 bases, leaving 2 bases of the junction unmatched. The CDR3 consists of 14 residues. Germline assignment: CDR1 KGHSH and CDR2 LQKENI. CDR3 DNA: TGTGCCAGCTCACCGGGACTAGCGGGAGGAAAGCAGTTCTTC. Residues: CASSPGLAGGKQFF.

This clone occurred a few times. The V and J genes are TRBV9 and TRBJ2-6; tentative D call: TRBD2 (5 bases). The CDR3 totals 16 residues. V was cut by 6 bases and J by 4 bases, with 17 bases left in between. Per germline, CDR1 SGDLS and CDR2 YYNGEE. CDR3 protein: CASTGRSGIGANVLTF. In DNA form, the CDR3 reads TGTGCCAGCACCGGGCGCTCGGGGATCGGGGCCAACGTCCTGACTTTC.

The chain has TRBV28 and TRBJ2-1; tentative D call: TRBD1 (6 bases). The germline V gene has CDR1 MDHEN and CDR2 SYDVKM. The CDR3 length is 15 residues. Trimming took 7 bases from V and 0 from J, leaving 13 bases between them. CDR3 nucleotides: TGTGCCAGCAATTCAGGGGTGAGCTCCTACAATGAGCAGTTCTTC. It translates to CASNSGVSSYNEQFF. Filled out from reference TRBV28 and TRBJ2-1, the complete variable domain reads DVKVTQSSRYLVKRTGEKVFLECVQDMDHENMFWYRQDPGLGLRLIYFSYDVKMKEKGDIPEGYSVSREKKERFSLILESASTNQTSMYLCASNSGVSSYNEQFFGPGTRLTVL.